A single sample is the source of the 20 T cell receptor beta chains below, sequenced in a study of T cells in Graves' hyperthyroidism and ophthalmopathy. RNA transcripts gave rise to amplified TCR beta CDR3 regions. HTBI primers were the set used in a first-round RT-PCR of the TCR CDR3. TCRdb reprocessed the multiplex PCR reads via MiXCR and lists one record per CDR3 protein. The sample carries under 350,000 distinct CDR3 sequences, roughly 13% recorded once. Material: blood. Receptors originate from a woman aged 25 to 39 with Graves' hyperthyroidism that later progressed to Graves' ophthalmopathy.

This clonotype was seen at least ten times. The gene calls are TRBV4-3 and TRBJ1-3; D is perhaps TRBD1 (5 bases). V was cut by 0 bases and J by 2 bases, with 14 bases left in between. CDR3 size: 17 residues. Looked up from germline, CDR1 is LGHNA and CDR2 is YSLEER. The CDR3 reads CASSQEDRAGTGNTIYF. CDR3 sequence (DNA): TGCGCCAGCAGCCAAGAGGATCGGGCAGGGACTGGAAACACCATATATTTT.

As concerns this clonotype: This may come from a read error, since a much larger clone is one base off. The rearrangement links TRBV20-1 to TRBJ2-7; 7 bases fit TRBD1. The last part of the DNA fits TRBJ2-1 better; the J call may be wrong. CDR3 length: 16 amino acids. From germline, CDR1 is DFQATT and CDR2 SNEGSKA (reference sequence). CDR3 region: CSALAPGQTSSYEQFF. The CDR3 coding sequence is TGCAGTGCCCTCGCCCCGGGACAGACAAGCTCCTACGAGCAGTTCTTC.

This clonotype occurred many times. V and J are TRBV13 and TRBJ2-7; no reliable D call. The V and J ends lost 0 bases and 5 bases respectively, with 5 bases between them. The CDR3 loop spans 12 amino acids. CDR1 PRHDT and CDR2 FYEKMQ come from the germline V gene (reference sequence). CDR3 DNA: TGTGCCAGCAGCTTAGGCCTAAACGAGCAGTACTTC. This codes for CASSLGLNEQYF.

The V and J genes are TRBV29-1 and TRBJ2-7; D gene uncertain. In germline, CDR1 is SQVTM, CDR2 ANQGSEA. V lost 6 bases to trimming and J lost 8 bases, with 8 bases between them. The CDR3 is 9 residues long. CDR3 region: CSVPLQQYF. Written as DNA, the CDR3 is TGCAGCGTACCCCTCCAGCAGTACTTC.

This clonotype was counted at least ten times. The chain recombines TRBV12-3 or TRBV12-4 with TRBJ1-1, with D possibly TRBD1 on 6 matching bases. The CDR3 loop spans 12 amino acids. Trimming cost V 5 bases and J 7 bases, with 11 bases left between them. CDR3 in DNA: TGTGCCAGCAGTATAGGGGGGGTTGAAGCTTTCTTT. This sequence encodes CASSIGGVEAFF.

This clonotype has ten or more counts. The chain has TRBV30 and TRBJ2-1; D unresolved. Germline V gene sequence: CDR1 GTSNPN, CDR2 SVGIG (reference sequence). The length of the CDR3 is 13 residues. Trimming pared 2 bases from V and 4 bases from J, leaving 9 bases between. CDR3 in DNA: TGTGCCTGGAGTTCCTGGGGTTACAATGAGCAGTTCTTC. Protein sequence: CAWSSWGYNEQFF.

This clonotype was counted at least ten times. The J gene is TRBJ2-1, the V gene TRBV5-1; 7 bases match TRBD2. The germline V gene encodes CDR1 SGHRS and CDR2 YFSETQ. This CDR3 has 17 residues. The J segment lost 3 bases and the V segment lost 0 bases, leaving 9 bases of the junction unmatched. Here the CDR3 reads CASSLAASGALYNEQFF. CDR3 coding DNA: TGCGCCAGCAGCTTGGCTGCTAGCGGAGCTCTCTACAATGAGCAGTTCTTC.

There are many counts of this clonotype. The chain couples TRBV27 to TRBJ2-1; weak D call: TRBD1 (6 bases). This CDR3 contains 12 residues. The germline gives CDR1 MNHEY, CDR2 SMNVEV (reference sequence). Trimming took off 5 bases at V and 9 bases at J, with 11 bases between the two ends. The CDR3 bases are TGTGCCAGCAGTCCCACAGGGACTGAGCAGTTCTTC. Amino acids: CASSPTGTEQFF.

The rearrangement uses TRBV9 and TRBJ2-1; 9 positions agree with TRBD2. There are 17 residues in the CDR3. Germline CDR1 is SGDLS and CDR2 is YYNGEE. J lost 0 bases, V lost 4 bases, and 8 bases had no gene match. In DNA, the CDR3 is TGTGCCAGCAGCCCCCGGGATAGCGGGAGCTCCTACAATGAGCAGTTCTTC. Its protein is CASSPRDSGSSYNEQFF.

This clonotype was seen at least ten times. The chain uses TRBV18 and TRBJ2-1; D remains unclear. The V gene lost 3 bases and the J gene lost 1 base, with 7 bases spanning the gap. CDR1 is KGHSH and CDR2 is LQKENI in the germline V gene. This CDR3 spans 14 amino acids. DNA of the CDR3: TGTGCCAGCTCACCTGGGTGGTCCTACAATGAGCAGTTCTTC. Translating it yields CASSPGWSYNEQFF.

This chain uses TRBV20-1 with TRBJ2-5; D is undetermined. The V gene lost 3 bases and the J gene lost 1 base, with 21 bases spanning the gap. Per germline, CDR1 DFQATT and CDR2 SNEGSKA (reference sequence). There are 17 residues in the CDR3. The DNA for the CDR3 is TGCAGTGCTAGTAGTGCCAGCAGCTTCGAGTCCCAAGAGACCCAGTACTTC. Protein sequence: CSASSASSFESQETQYF.

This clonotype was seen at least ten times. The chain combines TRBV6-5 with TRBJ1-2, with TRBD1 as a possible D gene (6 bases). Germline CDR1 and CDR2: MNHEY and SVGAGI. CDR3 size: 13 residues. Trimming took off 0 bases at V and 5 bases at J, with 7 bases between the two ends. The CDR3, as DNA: TGTGCCAGCAGTTACTCGCAGGGGTATGGCTACACCTTC. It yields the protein CASSYSQGYGYTF.

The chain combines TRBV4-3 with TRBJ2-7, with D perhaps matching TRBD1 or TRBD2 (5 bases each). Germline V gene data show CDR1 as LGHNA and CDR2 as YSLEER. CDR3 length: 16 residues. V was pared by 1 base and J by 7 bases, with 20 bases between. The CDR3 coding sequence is TGCGCCAGCAGCCAAGTGACGGGACGGAGAACGGGTGAGCAGTACTTC. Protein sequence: CASSQVTGRRTGEQYF.

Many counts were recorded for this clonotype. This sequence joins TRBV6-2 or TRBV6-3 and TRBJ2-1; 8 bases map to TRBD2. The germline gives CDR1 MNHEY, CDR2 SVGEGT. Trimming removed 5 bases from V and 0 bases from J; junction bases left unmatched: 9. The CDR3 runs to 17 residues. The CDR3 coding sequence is TGTGCCAGCAGTACCAGACTAGCGACGAGCTCCTACAATGAGCAGTTCTTC. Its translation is CASSTRLATSSYNEQFF.

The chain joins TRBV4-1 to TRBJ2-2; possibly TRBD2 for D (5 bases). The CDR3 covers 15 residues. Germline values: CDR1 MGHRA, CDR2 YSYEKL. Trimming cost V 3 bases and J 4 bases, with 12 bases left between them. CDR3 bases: TGCGCCAGCAGCCACGCTAGCCCCATCACCGGGGAGCTGTTTTTT. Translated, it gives CASSHASPITGELFF.

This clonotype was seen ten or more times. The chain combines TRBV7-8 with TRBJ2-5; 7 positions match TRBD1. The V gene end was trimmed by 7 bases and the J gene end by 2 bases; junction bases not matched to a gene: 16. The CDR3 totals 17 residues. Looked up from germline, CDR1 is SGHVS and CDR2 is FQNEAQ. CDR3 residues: CASTVGAGTAIQETQYF. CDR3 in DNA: TGTGCCAGCACCGTAGGTGCCGGGACAGCCATTCAAGAGACCCAGTACTTC.

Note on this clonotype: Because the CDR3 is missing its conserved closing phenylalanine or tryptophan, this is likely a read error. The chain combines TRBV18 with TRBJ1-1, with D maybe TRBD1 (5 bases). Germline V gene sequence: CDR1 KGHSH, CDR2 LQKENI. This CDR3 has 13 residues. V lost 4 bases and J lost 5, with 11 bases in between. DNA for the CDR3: TGTGCCAGCTCACGCGAACCAGGGACTGAAGCTTTCCTT. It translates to CASSREPGTEAFL.

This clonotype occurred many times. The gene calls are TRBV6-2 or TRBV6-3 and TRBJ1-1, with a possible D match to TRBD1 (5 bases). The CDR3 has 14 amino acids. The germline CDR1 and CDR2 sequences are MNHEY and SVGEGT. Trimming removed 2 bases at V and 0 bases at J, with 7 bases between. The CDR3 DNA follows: TGTGCCAGCAGTTACGGGGACGTGAACACTGAAGCTTTCTTT. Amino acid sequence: CASSYGDVNTEAFF.

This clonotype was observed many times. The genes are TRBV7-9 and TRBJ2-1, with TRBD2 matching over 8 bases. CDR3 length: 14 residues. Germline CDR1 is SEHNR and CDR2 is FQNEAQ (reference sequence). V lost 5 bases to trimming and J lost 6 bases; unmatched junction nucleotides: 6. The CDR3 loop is CASSPSGTSNEQFF. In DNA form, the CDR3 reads TGTGCCAGCAGCCCTTCCGGGACTAGCAATGAGCAGTTCTTC.

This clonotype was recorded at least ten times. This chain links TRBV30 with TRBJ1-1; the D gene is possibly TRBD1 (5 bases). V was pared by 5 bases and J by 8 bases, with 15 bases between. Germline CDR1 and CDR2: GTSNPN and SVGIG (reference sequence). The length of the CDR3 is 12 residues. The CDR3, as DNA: TGTGCCTGGGGCCACGATGAGGGGGAAGCTTTCTTT. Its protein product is CAWGHDEGEAFF.